Listed here are 6 T cell receptor beta chains from one sample, sequenced in a study of T cell responses to AZD1222 COVID-19 vaccine. Generated by immunoSEQ multiplex PCR, the TCRdb table keeps only in-frame clones and is missing some. Among 150,000 or so clones listed, around 92% were seen once. Sequencing was performed on peripheral blood, taken 28 days after the second AZD1222 dose. The receptors here all came from an adult who received the AZD1222 COVID-19 vaccine.

This chain connects TRBV7-9 to TRBJ1-3; the D is unclear. V was cut by 6 bases and J by 0 bases, with 12 bases left in between. The germline V gene has CDR1 SEHNR and CDR2 FQNEAQ (reference sequence). This CDR3 is built from 15 residues. CDR3 residues: CASRPDVYSGNTIYF. CDR3 sequence (DNA): TGTGCCAGCAGACCGGACGTCTACTCTGGAAACACCATATATTTT.

This chain uses TRBV11-3 with TRBJ2-1; 10 bases are shared with TRBD2. This CDR3 has 17 residues. Germline-derived CDR1 and CDR2 are SGHNT and YENEEA. V gave up 4 bases and J gave up 0 bases; unmatched junction bases: 6. CDR3 region: CASSSRPSGSSYNEQFF. Written as DNA, the CDR3 is TGTGCCAGCAGCTCAAGGCCTAGCGGGAGCTCCTACAATGAGCAGTTCTTC.

This sequence joins TRBV30 and TRBJ2-1, with TRBD2 matching 8 bases. CDR3 length: 14 residues. CDR1 and CDR2 from the germline V gene are GTSNPN and SVGIG (reference sequence). The junction had 3 bases not matched to a gene; V was cut back by 3 bases and J by 2 bases. CDR3 residues: CAWRGAGAYNEQFF. Written as DNA, the CDR3 is TGTGCCTGGAGGGGAGCGGGGGCCTACAATGAGCAGTTCTTC.

The chain couples TRBV19 to TRBJ1-5, with 11 bases fitting TRBD1. The trim removed 8 bases at V and 0 bases at J, leaving 9 bases unmatched. Germline V gene data show CDR1 as LNHDA and CDR2 as SQIVND (reference sequence). This CDR3 is built from 17 residues. CDR3 in amino acids: CASGRDRGVHSNQPQHF. Here the CDR3 DNA reads TGTGCCAGTGGTAGGGACAGGGGGGTGCATAGCAATCAGCCCCAGCATTTT. The whole variable domain, filled in from reference TRBV19 and TRBJ1-5, reads DGGITQSPKYLFRKEGQNVTLSCEQNLNHDAMYWYRQDPGQGLRLIYYSQIVNDFQKGDIAEGYSVSREKKESFPLTVTSAQKNPTAFYLCASGRDRGVHSNQPQHFGDGTRLSIL.

The chain has TRBV5-4 and TRBJ2-7; 7 bases line up with TRBD1. Germline loops: CDR1 SGHNT, CDR2 YYREEE (reference sequence). The CDR3 is 14 amino acids. With V trimmed by 2 bases and J by 6 bases, 8 bases remained unmatched. CDR3: CASSFVDRVGEQYF. The CDR3 region has the DNA TGTGCCAGCAGCTTTGTCGACAGGGTGGGCGAGCAGTACTTC.

This chain joins TRBV7-3 and TRBJ2-7; a possible D gene is TRBD1 (5 bases). The CDR3 sequence is 17 residues long. The V and J ends lost 4 bases and 3 bases respectively, with 22 bases between them. In germline, CDR1 is SGHTA, CDR2 FQGTGA. In DNA form, the CDR3 reads TGTGCCAGCAGCTCCGACTTCGGACAACATCTCAGCTACGAGCAGTACTTC. It yields the protein CASSSDFGQHLSYEQYF.